A single sample is the source of the 32 T cell receptor beta chains below, sequenced in a study of CD8 T cells in Susac syndrome. Reverse transcription used about 0.45 to 1 ug RNA and random hexamers. TCRdb itself ran the immunoSEQ multiplex PCR reads through MiXCR, one entry per CDR3 protein. The sample has around 170,000 distinct CDR3 sequences; approximately 94% are singletons. Material for sequencing was CD4+ T cells from PBMCs. The receptors come from a human donor with Susac syndrome.

The chain joins TRBV20-1 to TRBJ2-5, with 7 bases matching TRBD1. This CDR3 is built from 14 residues. In germline, CDR1 is DFQATT, CDR2 SNEGSKA (reference sequence). V shed 6 bases, J shed 3 bases, and the junction held 10 bases outside the gene matches. Here the CDR3 reads CSAEKTGRKETQYF. The CDR3 nucleotides are TGCAGTGCAGAAAAGACAGGGCGGAAAGAGACCCAGTACTTC.

The rearrangement joins TRBV5-1 to TRBJ1-1; 10 positions agree with TRBD1. J lost 4 bases, V lost 3 bases, and 6 bases had no gene match. Per the germline V gene, CDR1 is SGHRS and CDR2 is YFSETQ. CDR3 size: 15 residues. The CDR3 sequence: CASSSSRTGGTEAFF. The CDR3 nucleotides read TGCGCCAGCAGCTCTTCAAGGACAGGGGGCACTGAAGCTTTCTTT.

The V call is TRBV20-1, the J call TRBJ2-1; D is ambiguous. The CDR3 spans 12 residues. Germline assignment: CDR1 DFQATT and CDR2 SNEGSKA (reference sequence). V was pared by 6 bases and J by 8 bases, with 14 bases between. This CDR3 is CSAPVKLDEQFF. The CDR3 DNA sequence: TGCAGTGCCCCAGTAAAACTCGATGAGCAGTTCTTC.

This chain connects TRBV29-1 to TRBJ1-2; the D gene is possibly TRBD1 (5 bases). CDR3 size: 11 residues. The V gene lost 8 bases and the J gene lost 8 bases, with 15 bases spanning the gap. In germline, CDR1 is SQVTM, CDR2 ANQGSEA. CDR3 sequence: CSSRGSGGYTF. The CDR3 DNA reads as TGCAGCTCTCGGGGCAGCGGAGGCTACACCTTC.

CDR3 sequence reads: CATEGSGTDTQYF. The CDR3 DNA sequence: TGTGCCACGGAGGGTTCCGGTACAGATACGCAGTATTTT. The V and J genes are TRBV24-1 and TRBJ2-3; the D gene is possibly TRBD2 (6 bases). The CDR3 totals 13 residues. The V gene's germline CDR1 is KGHDR and CDR2 SFDVKD. V was cut by 10 bases and J by 3 bases, with 13 bases left in between.

This clonotype came up a few times. V and J are TRBV5-6 and TRBJ1-2; a weak D match, TRBD1 (5 bases). CDR1 SGHDT and CDR2 YYEEEE come from the germline V gene. Trimming cost V 0 bases and J 4 bases, with 7 bases left between them. This CDR3 contains 13 residues. In DNA, the CDR3 is TGTGCCAGCAGCTTGGACGGGGGCTATGGCTACACCTTC. Translating gives CASSLDGGYGYTF.

This chain uses TRBV5-1 with TRBJ2-5, with 9 bases identical to TRBD2. Germline lookup yields CDR1 SGHRS and CDR2 YFSETQ. V lost 0 bases, J lost 1 base, and 1 base stayed unmatched. The CDR3 is 15 residues long. The CDR3 DNA is TGCGCCAGCAGCTTGGAACTAGCGGGCCAAGAGACCCAGTACTTC. It codes for CASSLELAGQETQYF.

The chain has TRBV20-1 and TRBJ2-7, with D tentatively TRBD1 or TRBD2 (10 bases each). The CDR3 extends over 18 amino acids. Per the germline V gene, CDR1 is DFQATT and CDR2 is SNEGSKA (reference sequence). V was clipped by 1 base and J by 0 bases, with 22 bases between them. CDR3 protein: CSARVGTGERGGSYEQYF. CDR3 coding DNA: TGCAGTGCTAGAGTTGGGACAGGGGAGCGGGGGGGCTCCTACGAGCAGTACTTC.

The rearrangement links TRBV30 to TRBJ2-2; D gene ambiguous. V gave up 4 bases and J gave up 5 bases, with 11 bases separating them. The germline V gene encodes CDR1 GTSNPN and CDR2 SVGIG (reference sequence). The CDR3 has 13 amino acids. The CDR3 loop reads CAWTLRRTGELFF. The CDR3, as DNA: TGTGCCTGGACCCTAAGGCGGACCGGGGAGCTGTTTTTT.

The rearrangement joins TRBV3-1 to TRBJ2-7; the match to TRBD2 covers 7 bases. The J segment lost 5 bases and the V segment lost 0 bases, leaving 7 bases of the junction unmatched. The CDR3 has 15 residues. Germline V gene sequence: CDR1 LGHDT, CDR2 YNNKEL (reference sequence). In DNA form, the CDR3 reads TGTGCCAGCAGCCAAGACCACGGGGGGACGCACGAGCAGTACTTC. Its translation: CASSQDHGGTHEQYF.

V is TRBV4-1 and J is TRBJ1-1; the D is unclear. The germline CDR1 and CDR2 sequences are MGHRA and YSYEKL. Trimming removed 1 base at V and 0 bases at J, with 9 bases between. The CDR3 contains 15 residues. The CDR3: CASSQVQAMNTEAFF. The CDR3 nucleotides read TGCGCCAGCAGCCAAGTGCAGGCCATGAACACTGAAGCTTTCTTT.

The chain uses TRBV20-1 and TRBJ1-2; no firm D call. Trimming stripped 4 bases from V and 4 bases from J, with 13 bases between. Looked up from germline, CDR1 is DFQATT and CDR2 is SNEGSKA (reference sequence). The CDR3 spans 13 residues. CDR3 region: CSAIDGGGYGYTF. CDR3 DNA: TGCAGTGCTATAGATGGCGGTGGCTATGGCTACACCTTC.

This clonotype was seen a few times. The chain employs TRBV7-2 and TRBJ2-6; D unresolved. The CDR3 covers 15 residues. Deletions cut 5 bases from V and 0 bases from J, with 8 bases between. Germline CDR1 is SGHTA and CDR2 is FQGNSA. The CDR3 sequence: CASSPLASGANVLTF. Written as DNA, the CDR3 is TGTGCCAGCAGCCCCCTTGCCTCTGGGGCCAACGTCCTGACTTTC.

The rearrangement links TRBV9 to TRBJ2-5, with no clear D. The germline gives CDR1 SGDLS, CDR2 YYNGEE. V shed 4 bases and J shed 5 bases, with 9 bases lying between them. CDR3 size: 12 residues. CDR3 residues: CASSPPTETQYF. DNA of the CDR3: TGTGCCAGCAGCCCGCCCACGGAGACCCAGTACTTC.

The rearrangement links TRBV30 to TRBJ1-1, with 10 bases fitting TRBD1. This CDR3 spans 16 amino acids. Germline CDR1 reads GTSNPN; CDR2 reads SVGIG (reference sequence). V shed 1 base, J shed 3 bases, and the junction held 8 bases outside the gene matches. In DNA form, the CDR3 reads TGTGCCTGGAGTGGACAGGGGGCGCCGGGGTACACTGAAGCTTTCTTT. Encoded protein: CAWSGQGAPGYTEAFF.

The gene calls are TRBV5-6 and TRBJ1-1; possible D gene TRBD1, 5 bases. Between the trimmed V and J ends, which lost 1 base and 1 base, there was a span of 14 bases. The CDR3 is 16 amino acids. Germline CDR1 and CDR2: SGHDT and YYEEEE. CDR3 protein: CASSLRRQGANTEAFF. Written as DNA, the CDR3 is TGTGCCAGCAGCTTGAGAAGACAAGGGGCGAACACTGAAGCTTTCTTT.

This clonotype showed up just once. The chain recombines TRBV6-5 with TRBJ2-7; 9 bases match TRBD1. V was pared by 0 bases and J by 3 bases, with 6 bases of the junction left unmatched. The CDR3 is 16 residues long. CDR1 and CDR2 (germline): MNHEY, SVGAGI. CDR3 loop: CASSYSIGTGIYEQYF. The CDR3 coding sequence is TGTGCCAGCAGTTACTCGATTGGGACAGGGATCTACGAGCAGTACTTC.

This chain links TRBV28 with TRBJ2-7; D is unresolved. V dropped 6 bases and J dropped 4 bases, with 10 bases sitting between them. The CDR3 is 12 residues long. Germline loops: CDR1 MDHEN, CDR2 SYDVKM. The CDR3 region has the DNA TGTGCCAGCAGGTTCCAAGGATACGAGCAGTACTTC. It yields the protein CASRFQGYEQYF.

The chain combines TRBV6-6 with TRBJ2-5; perhaps TRBD2 as D (6 bases). From germline, CDR1 is MNHNY and CDR2 SVGAGI (reference sequence). Trimming cost V 10 bases and J 7 bases, with 19 bases left between them. This CDR3 region has 13 residues. This CDR3 is CATSGQGGVTQYF. DNA for the CDR3: TGTGCCACCTCAGGGCAGGGCGGGGTGACCCAGTACTTC.

This chain joins TRBV29-1 and TRBJ2-2; TRBD2 matches at 11 bases. The V gene's germline CDR1 is SQVTM and CDR2 ANQGSEA. The CDR3 is made up of 15 amino acids. Unmatched junction bases numbered 5, after V lost 3 bases and J lost 5 bases. The CDR3 DNA follows: TGCAGCGTTGATAGTTCTAGCGGGGGGACCGGGGAGCTGTTTTTT. Translation: CSVDSSSGGTGELFF.

The gene calls are TRBV5-1 and TRBJ1-5; the match to TRBD1 covers 8 bases. The germline V gene encodes CDR1 SGHRS and CDR2 YFSETQ. With V trimmed by 0 bases and J by 6 bases, 8 bases remained unmatched. This CDR3 has 16 amino acids. This chain's CDR3 is CASSLAGTGRGQPQHF. CDR3 in DNA: TGCGCCAGCAGCTTGGCCGGGACAGGTCGAGGTCAGCCCCAGCATTTT. Supplemented by reference TRBV5-1 and TRBJ1-5, the full variable domain reads KAGVTQTPRYLIKTRGQQVTLSCSPISGHRSVSWYQQTPGQGLQFLFEYFSETQRNKGNFPGRFSGRQFSNSRSEMNVSTLELGDSALYLCASSLAGTGRGQPQHFGDGTRLSIL.

This rearrangement joins TRBV28 to TRBJ2-7; possible D gene TRBD1, 5 bases. With 5 bases removed from V and 6 bases from J, the gap between germline ends came to 11 bases. CDR3 length equals 12 residues. The germline V gene encodes CDR1 MDHEN and CDR2 SYDVKM. As DNA, the CDR3 is TGTGCCAGCAGTCAACAAAGGGGCGAGCAGTACTTC. Its protein is CASSQQRGEQYF.

The chain's CDR3 is CINHTGTGQHRTYEQYF. CDR3 coding DNA: TGCATAAACCATACCGGGACAGGCCAACATCGGACCTACGAGCAGTACTTC. The chain carries TRBV29-1 and TRBJ2-7, with TRBD1 matching 8 bases. The V gene's germline CDR1 is SQVTM and CDR2 ANQGSEA. CDR3 size: 17 residues.

This rearrangement joins TRBV29-1 to TRBJ2-3; D unresolved. The germline CDR1 and CDR2 sequences are SQVTM and ANQGSEA. V lost 5 bases and J 1 base, leaving 13 bases between the germline ends. The CDR3 runs to 14 residues. The CDR3 region is CSVLSASRTDTQYF. The DNA for the CDR3 is TGCAGCGTTTTGAGCGCTTCCCGCACAGATACGCAGTATTTT.

The chain links TRBV30 to TRBJ1-5; D is undetermined. Trimming stripped 2 bases from V and 0 bases from J, with 20 bases between. Germline CDR1 and CDR2: GTSNPN and SVGIG (reference sequence). There are 18 residues in the CDR3. The CDR3 DNA reads TGTGCCTGGAGTCTATCAAGATTCGGTTTTGGTAGCAATCAGCCCCAGCATTTT. It translates to CAWSLSRFGFGSNQPQHF.

The chain links TRBV2 to TRBJ2-2; 9 positions match TRBD1. Trimming at V came to 8 bases and at J to 5 bases, leaving 3 bases not matched to a gene. CDR1 is SNHLY, CDR2 FYNNEI, per germline. This CDR3 has 13 residues. As DNA, the CDR3 is TGTGCCAGCGGGACAGGGATGACCGGGGAGCTGTTTTTT. Translating it yields CASGTGMTGELFF. Supplemented by reference TRBV2 and TRBJ2-2, the full variable domain reads EPEVTQTPSHQVTQMGQEVILRCVPISNHLYFYWYRQILGQKVEFLVSFYNNEISEKSEIFDDQFSVERPDGSNFTLKIRSTKLEDSAMYFCASGTGMTGELFFGEGSRLTVL.

V is TRBV4-1 and J is TRBJ2-1; TRBD2 matches 7 bases. Per germline, CDR1 MGHRA and CDR2 YSYEKL. The CDR3 is 13 amino acids. J was trimmed by 10 bases and V by 1 base; bases with no gene match: 4. The chain's CDR3 is CASSQVAGGEQFF. The CDR3 coding sequence is TGCGCCAGCAGCCAAGTGGCCGGGGGGGAGCAGTTCTTC.

This clonotype occurred once. The chain carries TRBV18 and TRBJ2-5; D gene uncertain. Germline V lookup: CDR1 KGHSH, CDR2 LQKENI. V was pared by 4 bases and J by 3 bases, with 9 bases between. The CDR3 is made up of 13 amino acids. CDR3 DNA: TGTGCCAGCTCACAACAATTGAAAGAGACCCAGTACTTC. Amino acids: CASSQQLKETQYF.

The V gene is TRBV29-1, the J gene TRBJ1-2, with a weak D call TRBD1 (6 bases). CDR1 is SQVTM, CDR2 ANQGSEA, per germline. The CDR3 has 13 amino acids. Trimming took off 6 bases at V and 0 bases at J, with 11 bases between the two ends. CDR3 region: CSVTQGTNYGYTF. CDR3 in DNA: TGCAGCGTAACACAGGGAACTAACTATGGCTACACCTTC.

CDR3 sequence (DNA): TGCAGTGCTAGAGATCTTCGGCGGATTAATGAAAAACTGTTTTTT. As protein: CSARDLRRINEKLFF. The chain has TRBV20-1 and TRBJ1-4; D call uncertain. CDR1 and CDR2 (germline): DFQATT, SNEGSKA (reference sequence). The germline V and J ends were trimmed by 0 bases and 4 bases, with 12 bases remaining between them. CDR3 length: 15 amino acids.

CDR3 region: CASSDPGKGAYNEQFF. CDR3 sequence (DNA): TGTGCCAGCAGTGATCCAGGGAAAGGGGCATACAATGAGCAGTTCTTC. This chain connects TRBV2 to TRBJ2-1; possible D gene TRBD1, 5 bases. This CDR3 contains 16 residues. The germline gives CDR1 SNHLY, CDR2 FYNNEI. The ends were cut back, 3 bases at V and 4 bases at J, with 16 bases in the middle.

This clonotype was seen only once. The V and J genes are TRBV6-1 and TRBJ1-1, with 11 positions matching TRBD1. Trimming removed 7 bases from V and 5 bases from J; junction bases left unmatched: 15. Per germline, CDR1 MNHNS and CDR2 SASEGT. The CDR3 spans 17 residues. The CDR3 here is CASILPVDRGRGTEAFF. The CDR3 region has the DNA TGTGCCAGCATCCTCCCCGTGGACAGGGGGCGTGGGACTGAAGCTTTCTTT.